This T cell receptor beta chain originates from a study of CD8+ T cells in alopecia areata. For the study at large: Percent of scalp involved defined treated patients' severity scores.

Specified treatment: oral pan-JAK inhibitor, 5-10 mg twice daily. Germline V gene sequence: CDR1 KGHSH, CDR2 LQKENI. V dropped 6 bases and J dropped 2 bases, with 11 bases sitting between them. The CDR3 is 13 amino acids. About this clone: Its specificity is not known.

After isolation, RNA underwent reverse transcription to generate cDNA as the sequencing template. Clones were sequenced by immunoSEQ multiplex PCR, and TCRdb holds only the in-frame ones, with some missing. The table records about 160,000 clones, about three fifths of them present only once. General observations from the study: Scalp and blood samples kept many expanded lesional clones throughout tofacitinib. Tissue-resident alphabeta T cells belonging to normal skin likewise get sequenced within scalp specimens.

The receptor's source is a human donor with alopecia areata. The genes are TRBV18 and TRBJ2-7; no clear D gene. The material sequenced was CD4+ T cells sorted from blood, taken at week 4, from a patient treated with tofacitinib. The CDR3 sequence is CASSPVRAYEQYF. The CDR3 nucleotides read TGTGCCAGCTCTCCCGTTAGAGCCTACGAGCAGTACTTC.